This TCR beta chain was profiled in a study of OX40 agonist ivuxolimab in advanced cancers. Study as a whole: Having had anti-PD-1, anti-PD-L1 or anti-CTLA-4 therapy before was allowed, and roughly 39% had some.

CDR3 size: 13 residues. Trimming removed 5 bases at V and 3 bases at J, with 10 bases between. Germline loops: CDR1 MNHEY, CDR2 SMNVEV (reference sequence). Here immunoSEQ multiplex PCR was the method, and the copy in TCRdb shows in-frame clones only, minus some. The sample records tens of thousands of clones, around 86% being singletons. V is TRBV27 and J is TRBJ1-2; no clear D gene. The TCR sequence derives from an adult with an advanced solid tumor such as melanoma, head and neck, liver or kidney cancer. The sample was CD4+ or CD8+ T cells sorted from blood, taken in a trial of the OX40 agonist ivuxolimab. The CDR3 DNA sequence: TGTGCCAGCAGTCCCACACGATACTATGGCTACACCTTC. Translating it yields CASSPTRYYGYTF.